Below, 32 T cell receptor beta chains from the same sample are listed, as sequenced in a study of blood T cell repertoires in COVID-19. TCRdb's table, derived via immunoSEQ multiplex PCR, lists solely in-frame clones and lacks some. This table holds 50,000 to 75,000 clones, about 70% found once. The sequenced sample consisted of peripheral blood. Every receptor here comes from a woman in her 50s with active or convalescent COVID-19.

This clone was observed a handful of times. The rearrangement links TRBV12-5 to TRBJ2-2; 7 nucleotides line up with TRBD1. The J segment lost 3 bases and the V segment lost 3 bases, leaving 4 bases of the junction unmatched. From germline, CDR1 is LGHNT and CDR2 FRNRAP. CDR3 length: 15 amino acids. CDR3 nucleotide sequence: TGTGCTAGTGGTTTCCCACAGGGGTACACCGGGGAGCTGTTTTTT. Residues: CASGFPQGYTGELFF.

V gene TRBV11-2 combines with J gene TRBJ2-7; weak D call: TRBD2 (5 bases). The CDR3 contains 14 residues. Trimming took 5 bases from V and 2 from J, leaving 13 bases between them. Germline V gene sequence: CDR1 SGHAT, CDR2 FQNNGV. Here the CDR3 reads CASSPEGIPYEQYF. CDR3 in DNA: TGTGCCAGCAGCCCCGAGGGTATACCCTACGAGCAGTACTTC.

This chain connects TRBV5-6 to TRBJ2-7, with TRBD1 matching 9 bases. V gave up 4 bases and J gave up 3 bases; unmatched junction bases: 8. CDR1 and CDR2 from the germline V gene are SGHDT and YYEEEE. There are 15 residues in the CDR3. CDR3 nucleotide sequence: TGTGCCAGCAGCCGACCGGGACAGGGTGTCTACGAGCAGTACTTC. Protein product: CASSRPGQGVYEQYF.

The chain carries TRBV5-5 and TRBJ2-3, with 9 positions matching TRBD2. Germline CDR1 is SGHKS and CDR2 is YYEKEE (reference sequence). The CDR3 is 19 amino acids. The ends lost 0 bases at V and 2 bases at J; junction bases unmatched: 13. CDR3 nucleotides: TGTGCCAGCAGCTTGGTTCTGGCGGGAGGGCCTAGGGTCACAGATACGCAGTATTTT. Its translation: CASSLVLAGGPRVTDTQYF. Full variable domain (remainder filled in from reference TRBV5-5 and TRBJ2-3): DAGVTQSPTHLIKTRGQQVTLRCSPISGHKSVSWYQQVLGQGPQFIFQYYEKEERGRGNFPDRFSARQFPNYSSELNVNALLLGDSALYLCASSLVLAGGPRVTDTQYFGPGTRLTVL.

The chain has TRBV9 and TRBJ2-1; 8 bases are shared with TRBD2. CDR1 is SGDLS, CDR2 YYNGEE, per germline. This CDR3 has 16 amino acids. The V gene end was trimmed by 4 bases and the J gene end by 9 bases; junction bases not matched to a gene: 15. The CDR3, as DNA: TGTGCCAGCAGCCTCGGGACCGGAGCGGGAGTGGGTGAGCAGTTCTTC. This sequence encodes CASSLGTGAGVGEQFF.

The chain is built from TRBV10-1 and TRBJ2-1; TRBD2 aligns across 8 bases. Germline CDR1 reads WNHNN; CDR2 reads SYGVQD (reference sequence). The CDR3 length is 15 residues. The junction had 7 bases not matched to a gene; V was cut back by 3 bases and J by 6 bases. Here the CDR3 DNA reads TGCGCCAGCAGTGATCGGGAGGGCCAGGGCAATGAGCAGTTCTTC. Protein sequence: CASSDREGQGNEQFF.

Written as DNA, the CDR3 is TGCGCCAGCAGCCAAGATGTGGAGAGTCTAGCGGGATTGGGTAATGAGCAGTTCTTC. The encoded protein is CASSQDVESLAGLGNEQFF. The genes are TRBV4-1 and TRBJ2-1; TRBD2 matches 9 bases. After removal of 0 bases from V and 7 bases from J, the junction contained 16 bases not matched to a gene. The CDR3 extends over 19 amino acids. Germline V gene lookup returns CDR1 MGHRA and CDR2 YSYEKL.

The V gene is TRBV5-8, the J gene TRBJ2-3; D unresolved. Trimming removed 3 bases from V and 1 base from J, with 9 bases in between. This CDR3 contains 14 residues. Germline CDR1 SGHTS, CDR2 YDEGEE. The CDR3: CASSSRYGTDTQYF. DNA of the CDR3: TGTGCCAGCAGCTCTAGATATGGCACAGATACGCAGTATTTT.

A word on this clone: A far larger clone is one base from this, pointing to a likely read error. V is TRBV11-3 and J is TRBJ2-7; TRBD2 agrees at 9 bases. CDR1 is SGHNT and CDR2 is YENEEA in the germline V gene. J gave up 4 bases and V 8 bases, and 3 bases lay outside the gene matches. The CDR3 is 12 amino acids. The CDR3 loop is CASWTSVYEQYF. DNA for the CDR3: TGTGCCAGCTGGACTAGCGTTTACGAGCAGTACTTC. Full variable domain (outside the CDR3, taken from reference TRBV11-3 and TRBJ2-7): EAGVVQSPRYKIIEKKQPVAFWCNPISGHNTLYWYLQNLGQGPELLIRYENEEAVDDSQLPKDRFSAERLKGVDSTLKIQPAELGDSAVYLCASWTSVYEQYFGPGTRLTVT.

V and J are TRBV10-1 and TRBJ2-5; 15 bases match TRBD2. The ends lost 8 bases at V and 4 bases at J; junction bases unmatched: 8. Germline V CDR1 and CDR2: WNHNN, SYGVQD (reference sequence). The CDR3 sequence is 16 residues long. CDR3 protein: CASSTGTSGRRETQYF. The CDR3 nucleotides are TGCGCCAGCTCCACCGGGACTAGCGGGAGGAGAGAGACCCAGTACTTC.

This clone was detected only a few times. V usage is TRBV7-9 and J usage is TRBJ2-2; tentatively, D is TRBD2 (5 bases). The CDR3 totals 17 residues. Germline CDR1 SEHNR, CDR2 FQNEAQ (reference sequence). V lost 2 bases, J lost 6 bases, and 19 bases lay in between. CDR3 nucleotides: TGTGCCAGCAGCTTACGGCCTAGCCCAGAGGGTGCCGGGGAGCTGTTTTTT. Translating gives CASSLRPSPEGAGELFF.

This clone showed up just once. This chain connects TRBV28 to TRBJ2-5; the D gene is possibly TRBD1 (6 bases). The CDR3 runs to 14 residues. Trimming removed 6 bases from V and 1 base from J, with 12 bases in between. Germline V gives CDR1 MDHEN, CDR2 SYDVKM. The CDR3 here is CASSLPTGQETQYF. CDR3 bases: TGTGCCAGCAGCCTCCCGACAGGCCAAGAGACCCAGTACTTC.

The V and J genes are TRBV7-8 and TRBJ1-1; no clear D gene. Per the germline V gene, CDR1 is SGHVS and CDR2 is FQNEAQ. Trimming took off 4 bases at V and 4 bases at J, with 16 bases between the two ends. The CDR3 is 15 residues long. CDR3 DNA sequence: TGTGCCAGCAGCTCAGAGACACCCGCAGTCACTGAAGCTTTCTTT. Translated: CASSSETPAVTEAFF.

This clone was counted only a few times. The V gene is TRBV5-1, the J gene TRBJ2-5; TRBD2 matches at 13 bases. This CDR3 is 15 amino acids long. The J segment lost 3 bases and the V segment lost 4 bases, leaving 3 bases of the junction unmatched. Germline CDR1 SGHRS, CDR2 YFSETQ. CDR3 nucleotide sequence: TGCGCCAGCAGCAGGGGGACTAGCGGGGAAGAGACCCAGTACTTC. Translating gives CASSRGTSGEETQYF. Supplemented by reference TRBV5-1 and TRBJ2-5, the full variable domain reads KAGVTQTPRYLIKTRGQQVTLSCSPISGHRSVSWYQQTPGQGLQFLFEYFSETQRNKGNFPGRFSGRQFSNSRSEMNVSTLELGDSALYLCASSRGTSGEETQYFGPGTRLLVL.

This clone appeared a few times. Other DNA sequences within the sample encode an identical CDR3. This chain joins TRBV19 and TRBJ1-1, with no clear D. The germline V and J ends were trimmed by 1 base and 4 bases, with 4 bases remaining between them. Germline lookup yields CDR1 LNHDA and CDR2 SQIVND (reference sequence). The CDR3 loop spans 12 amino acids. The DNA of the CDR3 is TGTGCCAGTAGTATAGCAGGCACTGAAGCTTTCTTT. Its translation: CASSIAGTEAFF. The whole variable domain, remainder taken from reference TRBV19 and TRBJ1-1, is DGGITQSPKYLFRKEGQNVTLSCEQNLNHDAMYWYRQDPGQGLRLIYYSQIVNDFQKGDIAEGYSVSREKKESFPLTVTSAQKNPTAFYLCASSIAGTEAFFGQGTRLTVV.

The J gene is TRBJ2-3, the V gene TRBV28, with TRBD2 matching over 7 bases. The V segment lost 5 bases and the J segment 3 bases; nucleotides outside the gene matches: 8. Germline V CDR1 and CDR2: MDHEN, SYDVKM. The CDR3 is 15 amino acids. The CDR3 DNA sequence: TGTGCCAGCAGTCCCGGGGGGAGTGGAACAGATACGCAGTATTTT. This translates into CASSPGGSGTDTQYF.

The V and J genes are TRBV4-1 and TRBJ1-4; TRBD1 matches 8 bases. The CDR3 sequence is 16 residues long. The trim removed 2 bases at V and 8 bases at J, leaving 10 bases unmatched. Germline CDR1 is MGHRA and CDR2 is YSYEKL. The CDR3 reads CASSQTPGQGGEKLFF. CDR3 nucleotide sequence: TGCGCCAGCAGCCAAACCCCCGGACAGGGCGGCGAAAAACTGTTTTTT.

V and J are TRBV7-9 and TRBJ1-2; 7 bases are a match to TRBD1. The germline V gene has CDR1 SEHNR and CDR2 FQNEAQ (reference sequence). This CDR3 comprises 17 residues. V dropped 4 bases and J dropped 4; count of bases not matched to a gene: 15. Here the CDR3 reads CASSSSRDSLLIYGYTF. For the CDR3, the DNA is TGTGCCAGCAGCTCGTCCCGGGACAGCCTTCTCATCTATGGCTACACCTTC.

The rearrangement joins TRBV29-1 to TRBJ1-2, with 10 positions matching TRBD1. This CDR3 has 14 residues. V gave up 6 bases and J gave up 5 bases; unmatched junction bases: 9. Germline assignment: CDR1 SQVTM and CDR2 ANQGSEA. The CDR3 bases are TGCAGCGTCGCTTCCGGGACAGGGGAGTATGGCTACACCTTC. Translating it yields CSVASGTGEYGYTF.

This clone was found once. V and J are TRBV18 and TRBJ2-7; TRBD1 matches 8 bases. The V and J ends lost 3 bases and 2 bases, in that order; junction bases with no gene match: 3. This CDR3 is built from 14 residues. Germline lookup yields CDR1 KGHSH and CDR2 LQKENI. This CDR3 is CASSPGQGPYEQYF. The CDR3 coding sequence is TGTGCCAGCTCACCTGGACAGGGCCCCTACGAGCAGTACTTC.

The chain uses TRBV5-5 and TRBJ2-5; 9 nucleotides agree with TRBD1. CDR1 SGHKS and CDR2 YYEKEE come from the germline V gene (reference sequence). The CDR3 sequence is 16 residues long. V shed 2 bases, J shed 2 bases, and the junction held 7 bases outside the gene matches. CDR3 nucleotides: TGTGCCAGCAGCTTTGAGACAGGGGGTAGGCAAGAGACCCAGTACTTC. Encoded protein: CASSFETGGRQETQYF. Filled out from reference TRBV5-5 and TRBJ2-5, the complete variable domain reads DAGVTQSPTHLIKTRGQQVTLRCSPISGHKSVSWYQQVLGQGPQFIFQYYEKEERGRGNFPDRFSARQFPNYSSELNVNALLLGDSALYLCASSFETGGRQETQYFGPGTRLLVL.

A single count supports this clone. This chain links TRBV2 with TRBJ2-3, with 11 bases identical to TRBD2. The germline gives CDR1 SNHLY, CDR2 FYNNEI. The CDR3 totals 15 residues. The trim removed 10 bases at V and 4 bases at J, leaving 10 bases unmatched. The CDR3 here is CATSASGRWADTQYF. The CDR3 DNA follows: TGTGCCACCTCTGCTAGCGGGAGGTGGGCAGATACGCAGTATTTT.

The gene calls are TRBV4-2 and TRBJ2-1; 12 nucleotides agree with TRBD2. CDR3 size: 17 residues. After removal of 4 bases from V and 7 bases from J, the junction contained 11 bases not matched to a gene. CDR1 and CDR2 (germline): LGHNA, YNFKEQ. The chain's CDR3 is CASSRHLPLAGGNEQFF. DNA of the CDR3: TGTGCCAGCAGCCGCCATCTCCCACTAGCGGGAGGAAATGAGCAGTTCTTC.

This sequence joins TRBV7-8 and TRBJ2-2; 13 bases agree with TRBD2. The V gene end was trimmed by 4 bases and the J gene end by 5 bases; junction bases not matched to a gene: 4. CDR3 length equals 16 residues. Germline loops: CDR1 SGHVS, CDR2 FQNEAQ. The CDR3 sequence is CASSSGLAGWTGELFF. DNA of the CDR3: TGTGCCAGCAGCTCGGGACTAGCGGGATGGACCGGGGAGCTGTTTTTT.

The CDR3 sequence is CASSPQREWYTGELFF. CDR3 DNA sequence: TGTGCCAGCAGCCCGCAGCGGGAGTGGTACACCGGGGAGCTGTTTTTT. V and J are TRBV28 and TRBJ2-2; 8 positions match TRBD2. V lost 6 bases and J lost 3; bases outside the gene matches: 9. Germline V lookup: CDR1 MDHEN, CDR2 SYDVKM. The CDR3 is made up of 16 amino acids.

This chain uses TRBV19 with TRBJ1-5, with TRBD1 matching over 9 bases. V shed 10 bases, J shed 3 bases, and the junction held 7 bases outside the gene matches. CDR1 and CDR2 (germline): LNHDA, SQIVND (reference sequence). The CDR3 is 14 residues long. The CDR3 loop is CATQGASSNQPQHF. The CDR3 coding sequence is TGTGCCACACAGGGGGCTTCTTCCAATCAGCCCCAGCATTTT.

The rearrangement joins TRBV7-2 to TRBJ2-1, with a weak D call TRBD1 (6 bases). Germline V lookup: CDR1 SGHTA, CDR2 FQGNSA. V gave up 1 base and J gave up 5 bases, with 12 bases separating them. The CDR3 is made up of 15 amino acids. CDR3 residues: CASSLDQGSHNEQFF. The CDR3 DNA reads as TGTGCCAGCAGCTTAGATCAGGGGTCGCACAATGAGCAGTTCTTC.

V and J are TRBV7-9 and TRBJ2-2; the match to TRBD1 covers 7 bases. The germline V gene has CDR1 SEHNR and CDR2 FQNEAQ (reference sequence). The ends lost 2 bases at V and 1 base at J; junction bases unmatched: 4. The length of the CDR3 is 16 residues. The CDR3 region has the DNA TGTGCCAGCAGCTTATACAGGGGACAGAACACCGGGGAGCTGTTTTTT. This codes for CASSLYRGQNTGELFF. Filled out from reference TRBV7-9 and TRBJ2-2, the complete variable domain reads DTGVSQNPRHKITKRGQNVTFRCDPISEHNRLYWYRQTLGQGPEFLTYFQNEAQLEKSRLLSDRFSAERPKGSFSTLEIQRTEQGDSAMYLCASSLYRGQNTGELFFGEGSRLTVL.

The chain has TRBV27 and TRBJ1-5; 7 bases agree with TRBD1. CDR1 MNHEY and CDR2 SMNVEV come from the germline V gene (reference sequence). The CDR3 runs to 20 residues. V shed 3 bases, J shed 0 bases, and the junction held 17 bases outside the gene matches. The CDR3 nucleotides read TGTGCCAGCAGTTTTTTAAACCAAAGCCGGGACAGACGTAGCAATCAGCCCCAGCATTTT. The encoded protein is CASSFLNQSRDRRSNQPQHF.

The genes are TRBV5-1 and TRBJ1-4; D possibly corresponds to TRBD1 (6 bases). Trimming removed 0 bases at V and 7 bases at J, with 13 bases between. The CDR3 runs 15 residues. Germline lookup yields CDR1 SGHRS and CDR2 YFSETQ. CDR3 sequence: CASSLAYRAREKLFF. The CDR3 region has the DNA TGCGCCAGCAGCTTGGCGTACAGGGCACGTGAAAAACTGTTTTTT.

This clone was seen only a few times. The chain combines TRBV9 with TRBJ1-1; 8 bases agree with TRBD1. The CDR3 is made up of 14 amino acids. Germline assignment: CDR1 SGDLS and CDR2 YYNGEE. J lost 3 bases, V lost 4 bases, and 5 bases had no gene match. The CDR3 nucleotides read TGTGCCAGCAGCCCTTTGACAGGGGACACTGAAGCTTTCTTT. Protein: CASSPLTGDTEAFF. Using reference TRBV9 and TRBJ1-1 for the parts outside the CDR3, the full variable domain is DSGVTQTPKHLITATGQRVTLRCSPRSGDLSVYWYQQSLDQGLQFLIQYYNGEERAKGNILERFSAQQFPDLHSELNLSSLELGDSALYFCASSPLTGDTEAFFGQGTRLTVV.

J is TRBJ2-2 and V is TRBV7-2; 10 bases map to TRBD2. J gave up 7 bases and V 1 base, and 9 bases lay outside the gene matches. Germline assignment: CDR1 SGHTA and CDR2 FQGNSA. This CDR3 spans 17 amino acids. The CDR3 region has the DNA TGTGCCAGCAGCTTAGGGGTAGCGGGAGGTATAGTCGGGGAGCTGTTTTTT. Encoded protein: CASSLGVAGGIVGELFF.